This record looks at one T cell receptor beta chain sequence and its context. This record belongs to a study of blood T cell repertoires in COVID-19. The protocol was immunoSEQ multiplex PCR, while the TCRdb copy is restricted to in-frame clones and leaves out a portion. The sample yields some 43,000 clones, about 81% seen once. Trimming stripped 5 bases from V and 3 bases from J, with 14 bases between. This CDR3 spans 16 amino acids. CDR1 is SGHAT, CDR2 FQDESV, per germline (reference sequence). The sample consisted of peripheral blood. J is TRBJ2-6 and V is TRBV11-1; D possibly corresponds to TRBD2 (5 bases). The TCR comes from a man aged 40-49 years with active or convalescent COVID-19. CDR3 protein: CASSPGVGGGANVLTF. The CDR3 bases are TGTGCCAGCAGCCCCGGGGTGGGCGGTGGGGCCAACGTCCTGACTTTC.